The present TCR beta chain was sequenced within a study of T cell responses to AZD1222 COVID-19 vaccine. Study-level information: Second-dose intervals of approximately 4 or approximately 12 weeks were pooled.

General study points: There were mostly white British donors and more females than males, and clonal diversity was possibly underestimated. Spike was spanned by vaccine-associated CD4 TCRs, which were dominant at 160-218 and 743-854.

The method was immunoSEQ multiplex PCR; TCRdb's version includes in-frame clones alone and lacks a portion of them. The sample lists some 120,000 clones; approximately 83% were seen once. The CDR3 contains 16 residues. The V gene lost 6 bases and the J gene lost 0 bases, with 18 bases spanning the gap. Germline CDR1 is SGHRS and CDR2 is YFSETQ. Comment on this clone: What it recognizes is unknown.

The sample here was peripheral blood, taken on day 0 of AZD1222 vaccination. J is TRBJ1-1 and V is TRBV5-1; D gene unclear. The source is an adult in good health. The CDR3 DNA sequence: TGCGCCAGCACCCCGAGTTGGGCTTTTTTGAACACTGAAGCTTTCTTT. Amino acids: CASTPSWAFLNTEAFF.